The text below deals with one T cell receptor (beta chain). This clone was detected only a few times. This receptor's antigen is unknown. Base qualities are not at hand, and no much larger clone is one base apart. The library relied on the immunoSEQ multiplex PCR assay. A mixture of 60 forward primers for TCR Vbeta segments and 13 reverse primers for TCR Jbeta segments was used in the multiplex PCR. The CDR3 region of rearranged TCR beta genes was amplified from genomic DNA by a multiplex PCR assay. On the Illumina HiSeq System, the amplified TCR beta libraries were sequenced as 87-base-pair reads. The original pipeline was this. In a later analysis, tens of millions of unique TCR beta chains were counted across the approximately 640 repertoires, and roughly 9.9 million of these chains were shared by at least two donors. To remove PCR and sequencing errors, raw reads were error-corrected and collapsed into unique sequences using a nearest-neighbor algorithm that merged closely related sequences. V, D and J gene segments were assigned by aligning CDR3 sequences to IMGT reference sequences. For a sequence to be retained, a match of at least six nucleotides was required to both a V gene segment and a J gene segment. Rearrangements were called productive when the CDR3 lacked stop codons and stayed in frame with V and J; all others were non-productive. CDR3 was defined according to IMGT convention as the region running from the second conserved V-encoded cysteine to the conserved J-encoded phenylalanine. Sequences without an unambiguous match to a single V gene segment were excluded from the earlier analysis of approximately 600 of the donors. An earlier analysis of a few hundred of the donors called V segments functional above 56.7% productive rearrangements and segregating when the between-donor standard deviation exceeded 5%. A statistical classification framework was developed to diagnose cytomegalovirus status using the catalog of TCR beta chain sequences. V and J gene assignment, in a later analysis, came from comparing TCR nucleotide sequences with IMGT/GENE-DB human TR gene sequences. A later analysis assigned CDR3 sequences and most-parsimonious VDJ recombination scenarios with the TCRdist pipeline. In a later analysis, every TCR beta chain was defined by the combination of its CDR3 amino acid sequence and its V-gene family, and reads without a unique V-gene family were dropped. To address suspected cross-contamination and a sequencing artifact, a later analysis removed over 500 highly shared, low-generation-probability nucleotide sequences. For each public chain, a later analysis derived a clonal expansion index from normalized ranks of inferred template counts within each repertoire. In a later analysis, generation probabilities were computed using a VDJ recombination model fitted to out-of-frame rearrangements, and the results were checked against IGoR. A later analysis scored TCR-TCR, TCR-HLA and TCR-CMV co-occurrence with hypergeometric tests, applying a repertoire-size bias correction to TCR pairs. False discovery rates were estimated in a later analysis by permuting HLA or CMV assignments 20 times. In a later analysis, co-occurring TCRs were grouped with DBSCAN, and TCRdist sequence similarity was added when clustering was performed within HLA-allele-positive subsets. Repertoires with fewer than 30,000 or more than 120,000 public chains were left out of co-occurrence clustering, as were about five repertoires with anomalous nucleotide sharing. In its TCRdb copy, this immuneACCESS table keeps in-frame sequences only and misses some clones. Where compared with another copy, unresolved V genes explain less than half of these, and the others have no known cause. The V and J calls and clone size come from that table; D and trimming were worked out from the DNA. In all, the sample holds fewer than 200,000 clones, and 80% of those were seen once. In total, the top ten clones hold about 0.7% of the sample.

The source of the sample is a study of cytomegalovirus exposure and HLA in healthy donors (dated 2017 in TCRdb). Describing the broader study: In an earlier analysis of about 560 of the donors, less than 350 Gb of sequence data and roughly 100 million unique TCR beta sequences from roughly 180 million T cells were reported. The genetic ancestry cluster associated with self-reported Caucasian donors included about four fifths of the 398 genotyped donors. To predict cytomegalovirus infection status, the study brought together high-throughput TCR immunosequencing, statistical association of individual TCRs with disease status, and machine learning. The study used immunosequencing to profile the T cell repertoires of about 670 subjects and linked those repertoires to cytomegalovirus serostatus. In a later analysis, previously published TCR beta repertoires from hundreds of donors were re-analyzed and high-resolution HLA genotyping was added so that TCR occurrence patterns could be studied. The number of typed donors differed by locus: about 620-640 for A, B, C, DRB1 and DQB1; 522 for DQA1; approximately 600 for DPA1; and approximately 450 for DPB1. To decide whether each TCR beta V gene segment behaved as functional or pseudogenic, an earlier analysis of some 600 of the donors relied on high-throughput TCR beta sequencing. Because of strong linkage in the cohort, 5 or 6 DR-DQ haplotypes were treated as single units for association and clustering. Every discovery cohort repertoire had been produced on one sequencing platform. Donor age, sex, ethnicity and CMV serostatus were collected together with the repertoire data. HLA typing covered class I and class II loci at four-digit resolution. In a later genetic analysis, genome-wide SNP genotypes for about 65% of the 666 donors were used, and that subset was treated as a discovery cohort. The study aimed to test whether cataloging public T cell receptors could reveal signatures of past pathogen exposure. Approximately 310 gigabases of sequencing data and approximately 85 million unique TCR sequences were included in an early release covering around 650 HLA-typed donors. Rather than drawing on any new phenotypic data, the later analysis identified candidate immune exposures from TCR beta sequences and the way those sequences occurred across donors. Among several hundred genotyped donors of the cohort, an average of approximately 240,000 unique TCR beta nucleotide sequences was sequenced per donor, of which roughly 17% were non-productive. In addition to the first cohort of hundreds of subjects, a separate validation cohort of some 120 different subjects was used. The investigation overall reported the following: A further reported finding was that TCR beta sequences accurately predicted the HLA-A and HLA-B alleles for most subjects in the first cohort. Because HLA typing was missing for some donors at each locus, association tests included only the typed subset. Strong co-occurrence of HLA alleles, especially DR and DQ, made assigning TCR associations to individual alleles difficult. In a later analysis, several top co-occurrence clusters were reported to appear linked to parvovirus B19, influenza, CMV and Epstein-Barr virus. At a false discovery rate of 0.05, a later analysis linked about 17,000 TCR beta sequences to specific HLA alleles. The earlier analysis of some 560 of the donors excluded about 16 rarely observed V segments, including chromosome 9 orphons, because counts were too low. Correlated functional status among segregating V segments might reflect linkage disequilibrium, but an unknown experimental factor could not be ruled out. In both the original and validation cohorts, the classifier was reported to diagnose cytomegalovirus status with high specificity and sensitivity. The only immune exposure information available for the cohort was CMV serostatus. A group of highly shared sequence variants was considered likely to be a technical artifact of the sequencing pipeline. Presence/absence analyses assumed roughly uniform sequencing depth across donors, an assumption that may not hold. Compared with the roughly 600-donor mean, donors in an Asian-associated ancestry cluster had fewer N-insertions in productive TCRs, according to a later genetic analysis. The authors suggested that the approach could potentially be extended to other disease states and immunological phenotypes. In a later genetic analysis, a missense DCLRE1C variant was associated with V-gene and J-gene trimming of TCR beta chains, and the association was replicated in an independent cohort. In a later analysis, the rate of TCR association differed among HLA loci, with DRB1 alleles having the most associated TCRs and HLA-C alleles having the fewest. In the study, 150 to 200 TCR beta chains were listed as associated with cytomegalovirus. According to a later analysis, most CMV-associated TCR beta chains appeared to be HLA-restricted, and the HLA associations seemed to be driven largely by CMV exposure. Most TCR sequences were seen in very few donors, while some public TCRs were found in many individuals. Compared with equally common non-associated chains, HLA-associated TCR beta chains in a later analysis were more clonally expanded and had lower generation probabilities. This cohort had only TCR beta chains sequenced, and the lack of alpha or paired-chain data limited which features could be detected. A few of the identified cytomegalovirus-associated TCR beta chains were confirmed in vitro to be specific for cytomegalovirus antigens. In an earlier analysis of 587 of the donors, most TCR beta V segments appeared in productive rearrangements about 90% or about 30% of the time, broadly matching IMGT annotations.

The cohort comprised more than 550 healthy bone marrow donors. All cohort members were sampled while nominally healthy, although unrecorded immune exposures were likely present. The donor was CMV seronegative and belonged to the group of 350 to 400 seronegative cohort members. Each donor provided a peripheral blood sample, and peripheral blood mononuclear cells were used for TCR beta sequencing. The Qiagen DNeasy Blood Extraction Kit was used to extract genomic DNA from the blood cell samples. Specimen: PBMCs. The receptor was isolated from a boy younger than 18 in good health and CMV-seronegative.

The CDR3 protein is CASSPRGGEQYF. Read as DNA, the sequence is TGTGCCAGCAGCCCGAGAGGGGGCGAGCAGTACTTC. The chain is encoded by TRBV7-9 joined to TRBJ2-5; the best D guess is TRBD1, with 6 bases matching. The J call may not be correct, given that the DNA end is closer to TRBJ2-7. Sequences SEHNR (CDR1) and FQNEAQ (CDR2) are obtained from the germline V gene (reference sequence). Its CDR3 holds 12 amino acids, cysteine through phenylalanine. CDR3 DNA only is kept here, 36 bases in frame from base 1.